One and the same sample provided the 5 T cell receptor beta chains below, sequenced in a study of blood T cells in healthy people across ages. Through a sample-barcoded 5' primer and a J-beta primer mix, a second PCR was run for roughly 6 to 11 cycles. Via MiXCR, TCRdb re-called the 5' RACE reads, giving one row per CDR3 protein. This table holds some 1.4 million distinct CDR3 sequences, 40% to 50% found once. Sequenced input: blood. The receptors originated from a woman between 18 and 30 years old in good health.

The rearrangement joins TRBV28 to TRBJ1-2, with D tentatively TRBD1 (6 bases). The CDR3 is made up of 13 amino acids. Germline values: CDR1 MDHEN, CDR2 SYDVKM. V lost 4 bases and J lost 6, with 12 bases in between. The CDR3 region has the DNA TGTGCCAGCAGTTCTCGGACAGTTAATGGCTACACCTTC. Protein: CASSSRTVNGYTF.

V gene TRBV4-1 combines with J gene TRBJ1-5; 7 bases agree with TRBD1. Germline assignment: CDR1 MGHRA and CDR2 YSYEKL. CDR3 size: 17 residues. Losses at the gene ends were 1 base for V and 6 bases for J; bases not matched to a gene: 12. The CDR3 DNA is TGCGCCAGCAGCCAAGGAAACCAAGGAGGGGGCGGTCAGCCCCAGCATTTT. It specifies CASSQGNQGGGGQPQHF.

For this clonotype: One base away lies a much larger clone, so this may be a sequencing read error. This chain connects TRBV12-3 or TRBV12-4 to TRBJ1-5, with unresolved D. The V end lost 7 bases, the J end lost 1 base, and 17 bases lay between the germline ends. CDR3 length equals 16 residues. The CDR3 bases are TGTGCCAGCAACTCCTCGGGGTCTCGGAGCAATCAGCCCCAGCATTTT. Translating it yields CASNSSGSRSNQPQHF.

V usage is TRBV7-2 and J usage is TRBJ2-3; D not certain. Germline CDR1 and CDR2: SGHTA and FQGNSA. CDR3 length: 16 amino acids. Trimming took 5 bases from V and 6 from J, leaving 21 bases between them. The CDR3 region has the DNA TGTGCCAGCAGCCACTCCCCCTTCGGCCAAGAGGATACGCAGTATTTT. Encoded protein: CASSHSPFGQEDTQYF.

The chain employs TRBV28 and TRBJ2-2; D is undetermined. The V end lost 5 bases, the J end lost 0 bases, and 16 bases lay between the germline ends. The CDR3 is made up of 17 amino acids. Germline lookup yields CDR1 MDHEN and CDR2 SYDVKM. This chain's CDR3 is CASSPLTVRSNTGELFF. DNA for the CDR3: TGTGCCAGCAGTCCCTTGACGGTCCGTTCGAACACCGGGGAGCTGTTTTTT.